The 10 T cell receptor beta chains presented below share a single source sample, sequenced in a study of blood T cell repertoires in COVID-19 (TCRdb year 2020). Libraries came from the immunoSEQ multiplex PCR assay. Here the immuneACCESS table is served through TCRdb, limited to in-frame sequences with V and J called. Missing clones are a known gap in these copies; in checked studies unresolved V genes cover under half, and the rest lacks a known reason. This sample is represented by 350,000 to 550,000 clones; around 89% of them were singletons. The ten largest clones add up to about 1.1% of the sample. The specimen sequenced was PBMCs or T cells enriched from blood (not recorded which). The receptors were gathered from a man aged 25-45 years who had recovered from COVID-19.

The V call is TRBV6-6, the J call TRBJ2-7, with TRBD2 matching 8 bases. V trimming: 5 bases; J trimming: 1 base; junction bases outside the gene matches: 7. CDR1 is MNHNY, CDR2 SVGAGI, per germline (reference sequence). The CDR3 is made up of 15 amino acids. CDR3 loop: CASSPVAGSSYEQYF. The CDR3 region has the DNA TGTGCCAGCAGTCCCGTAGCGGGGAGTTCCTACGAGCAGTACTTC.

In nucleotides, the CDR3 is TGTGCCAGCAGTTTCGGATTCGGAGGTGAAAAACTGTTTTTT. Amino acids: CASSFGFGGEKLFF. The genes are TRBV27 and TRBJ1-4; no clear D. V was clipped by 3 bases and J by 7 bases, with 12 bases between them. Germline V CDR1 and CDR2: MNHEY, SMNVEV (reference sequence). The CDR3 loop spans 14 amino acids.

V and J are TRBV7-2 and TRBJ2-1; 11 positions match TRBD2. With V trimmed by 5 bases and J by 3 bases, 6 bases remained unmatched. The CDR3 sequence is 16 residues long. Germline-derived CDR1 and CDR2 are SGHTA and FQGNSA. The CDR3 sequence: CASSAGLAGRYNEQFF. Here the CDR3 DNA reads TGTGCCAGCAGCGCAGGACTAGCGGGCCGCTACAATGAGCAGTTCTTC.

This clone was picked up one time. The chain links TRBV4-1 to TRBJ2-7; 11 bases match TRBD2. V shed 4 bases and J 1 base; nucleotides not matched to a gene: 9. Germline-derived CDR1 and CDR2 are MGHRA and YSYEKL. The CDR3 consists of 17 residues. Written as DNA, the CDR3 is TGCGCCAGCAGCCCGTTGATTAGCGGGAGGGCTTCCTACGAGCAGTACTTC. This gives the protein CASSPLISGRASYEQYF.

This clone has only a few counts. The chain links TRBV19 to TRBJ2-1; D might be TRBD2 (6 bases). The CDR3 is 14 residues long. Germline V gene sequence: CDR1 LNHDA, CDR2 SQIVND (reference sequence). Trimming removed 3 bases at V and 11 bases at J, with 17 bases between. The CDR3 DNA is TGTGCCAGTAGTATCGGGGGTTTGGGGTTTCAGCAGTTCTTC. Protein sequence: CASSIGGLGFQQFF.

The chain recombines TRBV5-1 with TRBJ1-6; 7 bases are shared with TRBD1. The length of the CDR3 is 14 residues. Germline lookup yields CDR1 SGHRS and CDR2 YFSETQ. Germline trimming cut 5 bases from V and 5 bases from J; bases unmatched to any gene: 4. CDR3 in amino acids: CASRVGTDNSPLHF. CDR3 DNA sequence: TGCGCCAGCAGGGTCGGGACAGATAATTCACCCCTCCACTTT. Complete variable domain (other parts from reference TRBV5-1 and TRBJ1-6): KAGVTQTPRYLIKTRGQQVTLSCSPISGHRSVSWYQQTPGQGLQFLFEYFSETQRNKGNFPGRFSGRQFSNSRSEMNVSTLELGDSALYLCASRVGTDNSPLHFGNGTRLTVT.

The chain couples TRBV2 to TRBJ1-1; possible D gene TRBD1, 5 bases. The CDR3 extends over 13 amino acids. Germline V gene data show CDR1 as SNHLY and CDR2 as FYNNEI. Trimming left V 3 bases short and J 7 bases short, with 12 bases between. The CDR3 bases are TGTGCCAGCAGTGAGGGACTCGAGGTTGAAGCTTTCTTT. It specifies CASSEGLEVEAFF.

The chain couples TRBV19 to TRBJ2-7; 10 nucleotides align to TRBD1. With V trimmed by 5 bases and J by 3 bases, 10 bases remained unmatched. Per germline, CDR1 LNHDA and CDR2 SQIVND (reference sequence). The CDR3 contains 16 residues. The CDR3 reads CASSLQTGTGVYEQYF. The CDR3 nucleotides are TGTGCCAGTAGTCTGCAAACCGGGACAGGGGTCTACGAGCAGTACTTC. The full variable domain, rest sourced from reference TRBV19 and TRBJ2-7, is DGGITQSPKYLFRKEGQNVTLSCEQNLNHDAMYWYRQDPGQGLRLIYYSQIVNDFQKGDIAEGYSVSREKKESFPLTVTSAQKNPTAFYLCASSLQTGTGVYEQYFGPGTRLTVT.

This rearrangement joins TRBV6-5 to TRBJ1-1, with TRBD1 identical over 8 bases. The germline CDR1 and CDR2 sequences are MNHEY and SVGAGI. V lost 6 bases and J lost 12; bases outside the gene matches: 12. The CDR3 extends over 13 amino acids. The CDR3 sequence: CASSKPGQDKPFF. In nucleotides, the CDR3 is TGTGCCAGCAGCAAGCCGGGACAGGATAAACCTTTCTTT.

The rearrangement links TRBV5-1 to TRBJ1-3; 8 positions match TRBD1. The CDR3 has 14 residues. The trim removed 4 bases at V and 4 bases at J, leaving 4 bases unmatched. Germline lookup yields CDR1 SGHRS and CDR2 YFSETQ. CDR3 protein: CASSGTGSGNTIYF. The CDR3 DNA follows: TGCGCCAGCAGCGGGACAGGTTCGGGAAACACCATATATTTT. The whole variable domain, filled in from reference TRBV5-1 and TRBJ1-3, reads KAGVTQTPRYLIKTRGQQVTLSCSPISGHRSVSWYQQTPGQGLQFLFEYFSETQRNKGNFPGRFSGRQFSNSRSEMNVSTLELGDSALYLCASSGTGSGNTIYFGEGSWLTVV.